The 17 T cell receptor beta chains reported below all come from one sample, sequenced in a study of T cell repertoires in cytomegalovirus infection (dated by TCRdb to about 2019). Instrument on record: Illumina HiSeq 1500. TCRdb reanalyzed the raw reads on its own, using fastp at Q25 for trimming and MiXCR for clone calling, and kept in-frame beta chains. Identical CDR3 proteins give one entry, which carries the most common genes and DNA. The sample table lists 680,000 or so distinct CDR3 sequences, approximately 33% of them with a count of one. The top ten hold 18% of the sample. The label giving this sample's treatment or condition can be read as: in vitro stimulation with specific CMV peptide epitopes to enrich CMV-specific T cells. The antigens these receptors bind are not known. Sequencing was performed on cultured PBMCs, taken from culture after CMV antigen stimulation. The receptors stem from a human donor in good health (CMV status not recorded). Some clones in this sample may be carry-over from other donors' samples.

The table lists this clonotype with a few counts. This chain connects TRBV12-3 or TRBV12-4 to TRBJ1-4; 7 nucleotides agree with TRBD1. CDR3 size: 16 residues. Losses at the gene ends were 3 bases for V and 3 bases for J; bases not matched to a gene: 7. The CDR3 region has the DNA TGTGCCAGCAGTTTGGGAGGGGGCACGGCTAATGAAAAACTGTTTTTT. It is translated as CASSLGGGTANEKLFF.

V usage is TRBV12-3 or TRBV12-4 and J usage is TRBJ2-1; maybe TRBD2 (6 bases). This CDR3 has 15 amino acids. Deletions cut 3 bases from V and 1 base from J, with 10 bases between. The CDR3 DNA is TGTGCCAGCAGTTTTGGGGGGAAATCCTACAATGAGCAGTTCTTC. Protein sequence: CASSFGGKSYNEQFF.

This clonotype was seen a few times. The chain recombines TRBV25-1 with TRBJ2-3; TRBD1 matches at 8 bases. With 8 bases clipped from V and 8 bases from J, the junction kept 12 bases outside the gene matches. The CDR3 is made up of 14 amino acids. Germline V gene lookup returns CDR1 MGHDK and CDR2 SYGVNS. The CDR3 nucleotides read TGTGCCAGCGCCCGGACAGGGTCTGTCGGTACGCAGTATTTT. Its protein is CASARTGSVGTQYF.

This clonotype was seen many times. The V and J genes are TRBV7-2 and TRBJ1-3; 7 nucleotides agree with TRBD1. The CDR3 covers 16 residues. Germline V CDR1 and CDR2: SGHTA, FQGNSA. V lost 5 bases, J lost 0 bases, and 7 bases stayed unmatched. In DNA form, the CDR3 reads TGTGCCAGCAGCAACAGGGGCCCCAACTCTGGAAACACCATATATTTT. This translates into CASSNRGPNSGNTIYF.

V gene TRBV6-5 combines with J gene TRBJ2-1, with 7 bases lining up with TRBD2. Germline trimming cut 1 base from V and 5 bases from J; bases unmatched to any gene: 5. There are 15 residues in the CDR3. The V gene's germline CDR1 is MNHEY and CDR2 SVGAGI. CDR3 loop: CASSYFAGADNEQFF. As DNA, the CDR3 is TGTGCCAGCAGTTACTTCGCGGGAGCAGACAATGAGCAGTTCTTC.

The chain uses TRBV2 and TRBJ1-4, with a possible D match to TRBD1 (5 bases). V was trimmed by 6 bases and J by 5 bases, leaving 10 bases between them. CDR3 length: 13 amino acids. The germline V gene encodes CDR1 SNHLY and CDR2 FYNNEI. The CDR3 DNA reads TGTGCCAGCAGAGAGAACAGGAATGAAAAACTGTTTTTT. Its protein is CASRENRNEKLFF.

At least ten counts were recorded for this clonotype. The CDR3: CASSLGVAGLNEQFF. In nucleotides, the CDR3 is TGTGCCAGCAGCTTAGGGGTAGCGGGGTTAAATGAGCAGTTCTTC. This sequence joins TRBV7-8 and TRBJ2-1; 8 nucleotides line up with TRBD2. The V gene's germline CDR1 is SGHVS and CDR2 FQNEAQ. V shed 1 base and J 7 bases; nucleotides not matched to a gene: 6. This CDR3 region has 15 residues.

This chain joins TRBV4-1 and TRBJ1-3; the D is unclear. Germline V gene lookup returns CDR1 MGHRA and CDR2 YSYEKL. V was pared by 0 bases and J by 0 bases, with 9 bases between. The CDR3 extends over 16 amino acids. The CDR3 region has the DNA TGCGCCAGCAGCCAAGAAGAAAAGAGCTCTGGAAACACCATATATTTT. This sequence encodes CASSQEEKSSGNTIYF.

The rearrangement links TRBV6-1 to TRBJ2-7; tentative D call: TRBD2 (6 bases). V dropped 6 bases and J dropped 2 bases, with 20 bases sitting between them. Germline V lookup: CDR1 MNHNS, CDR2 SASEGT. The CDR3 spans 16 residues. The CDR3 DNA sequence: TGTGCCAGCAGGGACTTGACGGGAGCGAAAACCTACGAGCAGTACTTC. As protein: CASRDLTGAKTYEQYF.

J is TRBJ2-5 and V is TRBV19; 9 nucleotides agree with TRBD1. The V gene's germline CDR1 is LNHDA and CDR2 SQIVND (reference sequence). The J segment lost 11 bases and the V segment lost 2 bases, leaving 9 bases of the junction unmatched. The CDR3 has 14 residues. The DNA of the CDR3 is TGTGCCAGTAGTATAAGGGGGACAGGGACCCCTCAGTACTTC. Its protein product is CASSIRGTGTPQYF.

The chain has TRBV9 and TRBJ2-7; D is unclear. Trimming shortened V by 3 bases and J by 0 bases, and 7 bases separated the two germline ends. Germline CDR1 and CDR2: SGDLS and YYNGEE. This CDR3 has 13 residues. The CDR3 here is CASSAQSSYEQYF. The CDR3 DNA is TGTGCCAGCAGCGCCCAGAGCTCCTACGAGCAGTACTTC.

J is TRBJ2-7 and V is TRBV6-5, with a weak D call TRBD1 (7 bases). The CDR3 consists of 13 residues. The V gene's germline CDR1 is MNHEY and CDR2 SVGAGI. V shed 4 bases and J shed 3 bases, with 10 bases lying between them. CDR3 sequence (DNA): TGTGCCAGCAGTTGCAGGGGGGACTACGAGCAGTACTTC. Amino acid sequence: CASSCRGDYEQYF.

This clonotype was seen only a few times. The rearrangement joins TRBV5-4 to TRBJ1-1, with 7 positions matching TRBD1. V gave up 3 bases and J gave up 3 bases; unmatched junction bases: 8. In germline, CDR1 is SGHNT, CDR2 YYREEE (reference sequence). The CDR3 has 15 amino acids. CDR3 nucleotides: TGTGCCAGCAGCTACCGAACAGGGGACGACACTGAAGCTTTCTTT. Its protein is CASSYRTGDDTEAFF.

The V and J genes are TRBV6-2 or TRBV6-3 and TRBJ2-1; D perhaps matches TRBD2 (5 bases). The germline V and J ends were trimmed by 3 bases and 5 bases, with 8 bases remaining between them. The CDR3 has 13 residues. Germline CDR1 is MNHEY and CDR2 is SVGEGT. The CDR3 protein is CASSYPGNNEQFF. DNA of the CDR3: TGTGCCAGCAGTTATCCCGGGAACAATGAGCAGTTCTTC.

This chain links TRBV7-9 with TRBJ1-5; maybe TRBD1 (5 bases). Germline CDR1 and CDR2: SEHNR and FQNEAQ (reference sequence). CDR3 length equals 15 residues. Trimming shortened V by 0 bases and J by 6 bases, and 12 bases separated the two germline ends. CDR3 nucleotides: TGTGCCAGCAGCTTAGCTCCGGGGGGTATTCAGCCCCAGCATTTT. It yields the protein CASSLAPGGIQPQHF.

The genes are TRBV7-2 and TRBJ1-2; no firm D call. V was shortened by 2 bases and J by 8 bases, with 21 bases between the two germline ends. Per the germline V gene, CDR1 is SGHTA and CDR2 is FQGNSA. This CDR3 is built from 16 residues. Here the CDR3 DNA reads TGTGCCAGCAGCTTACCCTCCGGGGAGCGTTCTATGGGCTACACCTTC. The encoded protein is CASSLPSGERSMGYTF.

V gene TRBV11-2 combines with J gene TRBJ2-7, with 7 nucleotides matching TRBD2. Trimming at V came to 7 bases and at J to 6 bases, leaving 15 bases not matched to a gene. The germline V gene has CDR1 SGHAT and CDR2 FQNNGV. This CDR3 is built from 15 residues. CDR3 bases: TGTGCCAGCACCGTGAATTGGGAGGGCCCCTTCGAGCAGTACTTC. This codes for CASTVNWEGPFEQYF.